Listed here are 15 T cell receptor beta chains from one sample, sequenced in a study of control samples from healthy donors and cancer patients. TCRdb's copy holds only in-frame clones and misses some; the assay was immunoSEQ multiplex PCR. The table includes roughly 140,000 clones, 75% to 90% detected once. Sequences were obtained from blood. The receptors derive from a man aged 30 to 45 in good health.

The chain links TRBV5-8 to TRBJ1-2; possible D gene TRBD1, 6 bases. The germline gives CDR1 SGHTS, CDR2 YDEGEE. This CDR3 has 13 residues. V lost 4 bases, J lost 8 bases, and 15 bases lay in between. CDR3 sequence (DNA): TGTGCCAGCAGCCAAACCAGGGGCCGGGGCTACACCTTC. It specifies CASSQTRGRGYTF. The complete variable domain, with remaining parts taken from reference TRBV5-8 and TRBJ1-2, reads EAGVTQSPTHLIKTRGQQATLRCSPISGHTSVYWYQQALGLGLQFLLWYDEGEERNRGNFPPRFSGRQFPNYSSELNVNALELEDSALYLCASSQTRGRGYTFGSGTRLTVV.

The V gene is TRBV12-5, the J gene TRBJ2-7; D possibly matches TRBD1 or TRBD2 (5 bases each). CDR3 size: 15 residues. Germline CDR1 LGHNT, CDR2 FRNRAP. Trimming removed 0 bases from V and 1 base from J, with 10 bases in between. CDR3: CASGLVSGGSYEQYF. CDR3 DNA sequence: TGTGCTAGTGGTTTGGTCTCTGGGGGTTCCTACGAGCAGTACTTC.

This clone was recorded a few times. The rearrangement links TRBV2 to TRBJ2-7; 10 bases fit TRBD2. The CDR3 covers 14 residues. The trim removed 9 bases at V and 3 bases at J, leaving 8 bases unmatched. Per germline, CDR1 SNHLY and CDR2 FYNNEI. CDR3 protein: CASYGGLAVYEQYF. CDR3 nucleotide sequence: TGTGCCAGTTACGGAGGACTAGCGGTCTACGAGCAGTACTTC.

This CDR3 reads CASRKGPGETQYF. CDR3 sequence (DNA): TGTGCCAGCAGGAAGGGACCGGGAGAGACCCAGTACTTC. The rearrangement joins TRBV2 to TRBJ2-5; perhaps D is TRBD1 or TRBD2 (5 bases each). V lost 6 bases and J 4 bases, leaving 12 bases between the germline ends. Germline CDR1 and CDR2: SNHLY and FYNNEI. There are 13 residues in the CDR3.

The CDR3 nucleotides read TGTGCCAGCAGCCAAGATCTGGGACAGGGGGTTAACACCTTC. Translating it yields CASSQDLGQGVNTF. The J gene is TRBJ1-2, the V gene TRBV3-1 (or the pseudogene TRBV3-2), with 11 bases lining up with TRBD1. Germline values: CDR1 LGHDT, CDR2 YNNKEL (reference sequence). J lost 12 bases, V lost 0 bases, and 6 bases had no gene match. The CDR3 has 14 residues.

The gene calls are TRBV7-9 and TRBJ2-5; TRBD1 matches 8 bases. Germline V gives CDR1 SEHNR, CDR2 FQNEAQ (reference sequence). With V trimmed by 4 bases and J by 5 bases, 9 bases remained unmatched. The CDR3 covers 15 residues. CDR3 amino acids: CASSSETGAGETQYF. The DNA of the CDR3 is TGTGCCAGCAGCTCCGAGACAGGGGCGGGGGAGACCCAGTACTTC.

The chain employs TRBV29-1 and TRBJ2-6; 12 bases are a match to TRBD1. This CDR3 spans 18 amino acids. Germline V gene lookup returns CDR1 SQVTM and CDR2 ANQGSEA. V shed 6 bases, J shed 4 bases, and the junction held 13 bases outside the gene matches. The CDR3 spells CSVRGPGQGAAGANVLTF. CDR3 DNA sequence: TGCAGCGTCAGGGGCCCGGGACAGGGGGCGGCAGGGGCCAACGTCCTGACTTTC.

The chain links TRBV6-2 or TRBV6-3 to TRBJ2-2; unclear D gene. CDR1 MNHEY and CDR2 SVGEGT come from the germline V gene. The V end lost 4 bases, the J end lost 5 bases, and 5 bases lay between the germline ends. CDR3 length equals 12 residues. Here the CDR3 DNA reads TGTGCCAGCAGTTTAGAAACCGGGGAGCTGTTTTTT. This sequence encodes CASSLETGELFF.

The chain carries TRBV6-6 and TRBJ2-1; 7 bases align to TRBD1. V was clipped by 0 bases and J by 12 bases; unmatched bases: 8. CDR3 size: 14 residues. CDR1 MNHNY and CDR2 SVGAGI come from the germline V gene (reference sequence). The CDR3: CASSYSSTRQGQFF. The DNA for the CDR3 is TGTGCCAGCAGTTACTCGAGTACCCGACAGGGGCAGTTCTTC.

CDR3 region: CASSRLPLDQPQHF. The DNA for the CDR3 is TGTGCCAGCAGCCGATTACCCTTAGATCAGCCCCAGCATTTT. The genes are TRBV27 and TRBJ1-5, with D unclear. Trimming stripped 6 bases from V and 5 bases from J, with 14 bases between. CDR1 is MNHEY, CDR2 SMNVEV, per germline (reference sequence). The CDR3 totals 14 residues.

The chain has TRBV4-1 and TRBJ2-4, with D possibly being TRBD1 (7 bases). The germline V and J ends were trimmed by 0 bases and 12 bases, with 15 bases remaining between them. Germline CDR1 reads MGHRA; CDR2 reads YSYEKL. The CDR3 loop spans 14 amino acids. CDR3 sequence reads: CASSQERPGGRQYF. Here the CDR3 DNA reads TGCGCCAGCAGCCAAGAGCGGCCAGGGGGGCGTCAGTACTTC.

The chain couples TRBV5-4 to TRBJ1-4; 7 bases align to TRBD1. V was pared by 4 bases and J by 5 bases, with 8 bases of the junction left unmatched. The CDR3 extends over 15 amino acids. Germline V gives CDR1 SGHNT, CDR2 YYREEE (reference sequence). In nucleotides, the CDR3 is TGTGCCAGCAGCCGATCGACAGGGTGGAATGAAAAACTGTTTTTT. Amino acid sequence: CASSRSTGWNEKLFF.

This clone was counted once. V is TRBV3-1 (or the pseudogene TRBV3-2) and J is TRBJ2-1, with TRBD2 identical over 9 bases. With V trimmed by 3 bases and J by 6 bases, 9 bases remained unmatched. Germline values: CDR1 LGHDT, CDR2 YNNKEL (reference sequence). CDR3 length: 16 amino acids. This CDR3 reads CASSHSGTSLVNEQFF. Written as DNA, the CDR3 is TGTGCCAGCAGCCATTCGGGGACTAGCCTAGTCAATGAGCAGTTCTTC.

DNA of the CDR3: TGCGCCAGCAGCCAAGAGGAGAGGTACGAGCAGTACTTC. Amino acid sequence: CASSQEERYEQYF. The chain joins TRBV4-3 to TRBJ2-7; D unclear. This CDR3 comprises 13 residues. Between the trimmed V and J ends, which lost 0 bases and 4 bases, there was a span of 7 bases. Germline CDR1 and CDR2: LGHNA and YSLEER.

The chain uses TRBV7-3 and TRBJ2-2; tentatively, D is TRBD1 (6 bases). V shed 2 bases and J shed 1 base, with 8 bases lying between them. In germline, CDR1 is SGHTA, CDR2 FQGTGA. The length of the CDR3 is 15 residues. The CDR3 loop is CASSLGTLNTGELFF. The CDR3 DNA is TGTGCCAGCAGCTTAGGGACACTGAACACCGGGGAGCTGTTTTTT.